The rows below give T cell receptor beta chains drawn from one sample of a study of cytotoxic CD8 clonotypes in ibrutinib-treated CLL. The protocol was immunoSEQ multiplex PCR, while the TCRdb copy is restricted to in-frame clones and leaves out a portion. This table has roughly 160,000 clones, more than 65% appearing once. The sequenced sample was PBMCs, obtained after 12 months of ibrutinib treatment. The receptors were sampled from a human donor with chronic lymphocytic leukemia. CDR3s include the opening cysteine and the closing phenylalanine or tryptophan. Each record gives: J gene, D gene, CDR3 length, clone size, V gene, CDR3 protein, CDR3 DNA. A D gene is named only where the DNA matches it firmly. Not all rows give a size; the values are once, few, many and, for expanded clones, a class.

TRBJ1-2 | - | 12 | - | TRBV12-1 | CASSLGTGGYTF | TGTGCCAGCAGCCTAGGGACAGGGGGCTACACCTTC
TRBJ1-1 | TRBD1 | 11 | - | TRBV20-1 | CSRTGLTEAFF | TGCAGTAGGACAGGGCTCACTGAAGCTTTCTTT
TRBJ1-6 | - | 13 | once | TRBV4-3 | CASRPEGYSPLHF | TGCGCCAGCAGGCCAGAGGGGTATTCACCCCTCCACTTT
TRBJ2-6 | TRBD1 | 20 | - | TRBV18 | CASSPRAQDRGPLGANVLTF | TGTGCCAGCTCACCAAGGGCCCAGGACAGGGGGCCGCTTGGGGCCAACGTCCTGACTTTC
TRBJ2-3 | - | 16 | - | TRBV7-6 | CASSLGGTDGMDTQYF | TGTGCCAGCAGCCTGGGGGGGACAGATGGTATGGATACGCAGTATTTT
TRBJ2-5 | TRBD2 | 15 | - | TRBV18 | CASSPLAGDEETQYF | TGTGCCAGCTCACCACTAGCGGGAGATGAAGAGACCCAGTACTTC
TRBJ1-1 | - | 15 | few | TRBV28 | CASPSVTGGVTEAFF | TGTGCCAGCCCCTCGGTGACAGGTGGGGTCACTGAAGCTTTCTTT
TRBJ1-1 | TRBD1 | 12 | - | TRBV11-2 | CASSPDRVVAFF | TGTGCCAGCAGCCCTGACAGGGTGGTAGCTTTCTTT
TRBJ1-1 | - | 14 | - | TRBV9 | CASSPGGQNTEAFF | TGTGCCAGCAGCCCCGGGGGACAGAACACTGAAGCTTTCTTT
TRBJ2-6 | - | 13 | - | TRBV28 | CASQISGANVLTF | TGTGCCAGCCAGATCTCTGGGGCCAACGTCCTGACTTTC
TRBJ2-7 | TRBD1 | 13 | few | TRBV27 | CASSDRGPYEQYF | TGTGCCAGCAGTGACAGGGGGCCGTACGAGCAGTACTTC
TRBJ1-4 | TRBD1 | 13 | few | TRBV11-1 | CASAETGDEKLFF | TGTGCCAGCGCGGAGACAGGGGATGAAAAACTGTTTTTT
TRBJ1-1 | - | 12 | - | TRBV7-2 | CASSFRNTEAFF | TGTGCCAGCAGCTTCAGGAACACTGAAGCTTTCTTT
TRBJ2-1 | - | 15 | - | TRBV21-1 | CASSNISGTYNEQFF | TGTGCCAGCAGCAATATCAGCGGTACCTACAATGAGCAGTTCTTC
TRBJ2-2 | TRBD1 | 18 | - | TRBV4-1 | CASSLSMRGTGNTGELFF | TGCGCCAGCAGTCTAAGTATGCGAGGGACAGGGAACACCGGGGAGCTGTTTTTT
TRBJ2-2 | - | 12 | - | TRBV2 | CASSESGGELFF | TGTGCCAGCAGTGAGTCAGGCGGGGAGCTGTTTTTT